This T cell receptor beta chain originates from a study of T cell repertoires in cytomegalovirus infection. TCRdb re-analysed the reads in MiXCR, keeping a single row per CDR3 protein. This sample has hundreds of thousands of distinct CDR3 sequences; roughly 15% occur once, and the top ten carry around 12%. This CDR3 spans 15 amino acids. V shed 1 base, J shed 4 bases, and the junction held 6 bases outside the gene matches. Germline lookup yields CDR1 SGDLS and CDR2 YYNGEE. The V and J genes are TRBV9 and TRBJ2-5; the match to TRBD2 covers 8 bases. Sequencing was carried out using PBMCs. This clonotype was sampled from a human donor in good health (CMV status not recorded). Some clones in this sample may be carry-over from other donors' samples. CDR3 sequence: CASSVRGGFAETQYF. CDR3 DNA: TGTGCCAGCAGCGTACGGGGGGGATTCGCAGAGACCCAGTACTTC.